This T cell receptor beta chain was obtained from a study of PD-1 blockade in classical Hodgkin lymphoma. Study conclusions and caveats: Reported findings placed baseline TCR diversity lower in newly diagnosed patients (compared with healthy donors). Sources of repertoire differences remain undefined, possibly disease activity or prior therapy.

CDR3 size: 15 residues. Germline V lookup: CDR1 SGHDN, CDR2 FVKESK. V dropped 4 bases and J dropped 0; count of bases not matched to a gene: 5. This clone appeared a single time. Its antigen is unknown. TCRdb keeps only in-frame clones here, not all; method: immunoSEQ multiplex PCR. The sample contains 14,000 to 15,000 clones, over 80% of which appear only once. Time point given: newly diagnosed, previously untreated cHL patient sample. Isolation of CD8+ T cells from thawed PBMCs used magnetic negative selection. Comparison PBMCs came from previously untreated, newly diagnosed classical Hodgkin lymphoma patients.

The receptor's source is a human donor with classical Hodgkin lymphoma. The sample comprised CD8+ T cells from blood. The rearrangement uses TRBV14 and TRBJ1-1, with 7 bases matching TRBD1. The CDR3 coding sequence is TGTGCCAGCAGCCGGCACACAGGGGTGAACACTGAAGCTTTCTTT. Encoded protein: CASSRHTGVNTEAFF.